Listed here are 10 T cell receptor beta chains from one sample, sequenced in a study of regulatory T cells in long-lasting Graves disease. Described time point: newly diagnosed GD, antithyroid drugs for less than 3 months. The TCR library was prepared using RNA isolated from PBMCs. Building of the TCR beta libraries involved iRepertoire HTBI primers and Arm-PCR of CDR3 regions. TCRdb independently ran MiXCR on the multiplex PCR reads; one entry per CDR3 protein. The sample holds roughly 520,000 distinct CDR3 sequences; 12% are singletons and the top ten take 7.5% to 9%. The same sample was also used in a study of T cells in Graves' hyperthyroidism and ophthalmopathy.

Sequences were derived from peripheral blood mononuclear cells (PBMCs), sampled at new diagnosis, from a patient treated with antithyroid drugs. The receptors derive from a woman aged 25-40 years with Graves disease.

This clonotype has at least ten counts. An end of the junction differs from the germline gene, which may be a read error. The chain links TRBV5-1 to TRBJ2-3; D ambiguous. Per the germline V gene, CDR1 is SGHRS and CDR2 is YFSETQ. CDR3 length equals 13 residues. The DNA for the CDR3 is TGTGCCAGCAGCTTGGGGTCCACAGATACGCAGTATTTT. Protein: CASSLGSTDTQYF.

This clonotype was seen at least ten times. The CDR3 DNA follows: TGTGCCAGCAGTGAAGTTTGGGGCCCAACTAATGAAAAACTGTTTTTT. Its protein product is CASSEVWGPTNEKLFF. V usage is TRBV2 and J usage is TRBJ1-4, with D maybe TRBD1 (5 bases). CDR1 and CDR2 (germline): SNHLY, FYNNEI. V was clipped by 1 base and J by 0 bases, with 9 bases between them. The CDR3 loop spans 16 amino acids.

This clonotype was found many times. The CDR3 here is CASRDDRGSNQPQHF. The CDR3 DNA follows: TGTGCCAGCAGGGACGACAGGGGTAGCAATCAGCCCCAGCATTTT. This rearrangement joins TRBV12-3 or TRBV12-4 to TRBJ1-5; TRBD1 aligns across 8 bases. Losses at the gene ends were 6 bases for V and 0 bases for J; bases not matched to a gene: 4. The length of the CDR3 is 15 residues.

This clonotype appeared a few times. The chain links TRBV12-3 or TRBV12-4 to TRBJ1-5; 10 positions match TRBD1. CDR3 size: 17 residues. The ends lost 4 bases at V and 2 bases at J; junction bases unmatched: 8. The CDR3 sequence: CASSSPGQGIGNQPQHF. The DNA of the CDR3 is TGTGCCAGCAGTTCTCCGGGACAGGGGATCGGCAATCAGCCCCAGCATTTT.

Many counts were recorded for this clonotype. The rearrangement joins TRBV12-3 or TRBV12-4 to TRBJ1-2; D call uncertain. This CDR3 is 13 amino acids long. V was shortened by 8 bases and J by 0 bases, with 10 bases between the two germline ends. CDR3 nucleotide sequence: TGTGCCAGCTCGCCCCAAGCTAACTATGGCTACACCTTC. It encodes CASSPQANYGYTF.

This clonotype was found many times. The CDR3 reads CASSQAWGLPDTQYF. The CDR3 nucleotides are TGTGCCAGCAGCCAAGCTTGGGGGTTGCCAGATACGCAGTATTTT. V gene TRBV14 combines with J gene TRBJ2-3; tentatively, D is TRBD1 or TRBD2 (5 bases each). V was clipped by 1 base and J by 4 bases, with 12 bases between them. Germline CDR1 and CDR2: SGHDN and FVKESK. This CDR3 has 15 amino acids.

The chain carries TRBV25-1 and TRBJ1-2; a weak D match, TRBD1 (6 bases). The V end lost 7 bases, the J end lost 7 bases, and 16 bases lay between the germline ends. The germline CDR1 and CDR2 sequences are MGHDK and SYGVNS. CDR3 length: 13 residues. The CDR3 coding sequence is TGTGCCAGCAAGAGGGGGGATGTAACTGGCTACACCTTC. Its translation is CASKRGDVTGYTF.

In its sample, this clonotype was seen many times. The chain uses TRBV3-1 and TRBJ1-4; D is undetermined. The V and J ends lost 3 bases and 0 bases respectively, with 8 bases between them. Germline V gene sequence: CDR1 LGHDT, CDR2 YNNKEL (reference sequence). The CDR3 totals 15 residues. As DNA, the CDR3 is TGTGCCAGCAGCCACTCAGGAGCAACTAATGAAAAACTGTTTTTT. It codes for CASSHSGATNEKLFF.

This clonotype was detected many times. This sequence joins TRBV28 and TRBJ2-3; D is possibly TRBD2 (6 bases). The CDR3 sequence is 16 residues long. Per the germline V gene, CDR1 is MDHEN and CDR2 is SYDVKM. Between the trimmed V and J ends, which lost 6 bases and 1 base, there was a span of 17 bases. The CDR3, as DNA: TGTGCCAGCAGCCCCGGGACTCTCGCACGCACAGATACGCAGTATTTT. Amino acid sequence: CASSPGTLARTDTQYF.

The rearrangement uses TRBV29-1 and TRBJ2-3; no clear D. Per germline, CDR1 SQVTM and CDR2 ANQGSEA. Trimming cost V 1 base and J 4 bases, with 6 bases left between them. The CDR3 totals 12 residues. The CDR3 sequence is CSVEVSADTQYF. The CDR3 DNA follows: TGCAGCGTTGAAGTAAGCGCAGATACGCAGTATTTT.